This T cell receptor beta chain was sequenced for a study of T cell responses to AZD1222 COVID-19 vaccine. Study context: Both about-4-week and about-12-week second-dose recipients were combined. Broader study findings: Vaccine-associated CD4 TCRs spanned spike, dominant at 160-218 and 743-854.

Sequencing was performed with immunoSEQ multiplex PCR; in TCRdb, only in-frame clones are kept and a portion is missing. The sample lists about 90,000 clones; approximately 85% were seen once. To note about this clone: Its target is unknown.

CDR3 length: 18 residues. Germline V lookup: CDR1 SGHRS, CDR2 YFSETQ. V lost 0 bases to trimming and J lost 0 bases, with 15 bases between them. The clonotype comes from an adult in good health. The rearrangement links TRBV5-1 to TRBJ1-4, with D maybe TRBD1 (6 bases). Sequencing was performed on peripheral blood, taken on day 0 of AZD1222 vaccination. This CDR3 reads CASSLGRSGASTNEKLFF. CDR3 DNA sequence: TGCGCCAGCAGCTTGGGTCGGTCAGGGGCTTCAACTAATGAAAAACTGTTTTTT.